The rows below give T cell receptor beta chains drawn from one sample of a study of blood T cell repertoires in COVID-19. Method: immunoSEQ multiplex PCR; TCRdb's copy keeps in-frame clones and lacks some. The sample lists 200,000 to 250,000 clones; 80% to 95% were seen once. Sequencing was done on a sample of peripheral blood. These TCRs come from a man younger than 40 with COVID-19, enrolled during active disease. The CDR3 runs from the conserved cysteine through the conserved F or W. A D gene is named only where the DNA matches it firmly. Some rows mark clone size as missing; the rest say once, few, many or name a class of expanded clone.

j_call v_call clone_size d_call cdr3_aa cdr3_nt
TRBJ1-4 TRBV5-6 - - CASSLLGQGGEKLFF TGTGCCAGCAGCTTGTTGGGGCAGGGAGGAGAAAAACTGTTTTTT
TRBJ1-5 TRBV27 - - CASRPWGDSNQPQHF TGTGCCAGCAGACCGTGGGGGGATAGCAATCAGCCCCAGCATTTT
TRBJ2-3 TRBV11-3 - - CASSSPRTLNTQYF TGTGCCAGCAGCTCCCCTAGGACACTCAATACGCAGTATTTT
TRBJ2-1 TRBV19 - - CASSIGRTLDYNEQFF TGTGCCAGTAGTATAGGAAGGACACTGGATTACAATGAGCAGTTCTTC
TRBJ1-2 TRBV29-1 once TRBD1 CSVEGSSGTGVNYGYTF TGCAGCGTTGAAGGGAGCTCCGGGACAGGGGTTAACTATGGCTACACCTTC
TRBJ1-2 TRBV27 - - CASSFGGVYGYTF TGTGCCAGCAGTTTCGGGGGTGTCTATGGCTACACCTTC
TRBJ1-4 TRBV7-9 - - CASSPRPGLTTNEKLFF TGTGCCAGCAGCCCTCGCCCAGGGTTAACAACTAATGAAAAACTGTTTTTT
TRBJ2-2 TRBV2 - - CASSGHTGELFF TGTGCCAGCAGTGGGCACACCGGGGAGCTGTTTTTT
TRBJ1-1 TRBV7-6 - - CASSSTGRNTEAFF TGTGCCAGCAGCTCAACAGGACGAAACACTGAAGCTTTCTTT
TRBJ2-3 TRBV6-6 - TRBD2 CASSYSLSGEDTQYF TGTGCCAGCAGTTACTCGCTTAGCGGGGAGGATACGCAGTATTTT
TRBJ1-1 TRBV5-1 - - CASSLDPQRVGGTEAFF TGCGCCAGCAGCTTGGATCCCCAGAGGGTGGGCGGCACTGAAGCTTTCTTT
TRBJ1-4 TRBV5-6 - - CASSLLSRRYNEKLFF TGTGCCAGCAGCTTGTTATCTCGCAGGTACAATGAAAAACTGTTTTTT
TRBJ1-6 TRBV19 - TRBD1 CASSRPPGQGPNSPLHF TGTGCCAGTAGTAGACCTCCGGGACAGGGTCCTAATTCACCCCTCCACTTT
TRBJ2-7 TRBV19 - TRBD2 CASSLETSGGREQYF TGTGCCAGTAGTCTTGAGACTAGCGGGGGCCGAGAGCAGTACTTC
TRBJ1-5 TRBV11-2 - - CASSSGQPNQPQHF TGTGCCAGCAGCTCCGGACAGCCAAATCAGCCCCAGCATTTT
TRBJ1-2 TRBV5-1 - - CASQDGRDGYTF TGCGCCAGCCAGGATGGGCGGGATGGCTACACCTTC
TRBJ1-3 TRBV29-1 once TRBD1 CSVGGNGGNTIYF TGCAGCGTAGGGGGCAACGGAGGAAACACCATATATTTT
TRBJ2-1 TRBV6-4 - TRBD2 CASSPTSGGTLSYNEQFF TGTGCCAGCAGTCCCACTAGCGGGGGGACCCTCTCCTACAATGAGCAGTTCTTC
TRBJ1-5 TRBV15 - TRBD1 CATSPDRAISQPQHF TGTGCCACCAGCCCGGACAGGGCCATCTCTCAGCCCCAGCATTTT
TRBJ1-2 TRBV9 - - CASSVGGQNYGYTF TGTGCCAGCAGCGTAGGCGGACAGAACTATGGCTACACCTTC
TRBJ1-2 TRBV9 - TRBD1 CASSAGQGFNGYTF TGTGCCAGCAGCGCAGGACAGGGGTTCAATGGCTACACCTTC
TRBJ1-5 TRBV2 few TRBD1 CASREGQGPYQPQHF TGTGCCAGCAGGGAGGGACAGGGACCCTATCAGCCCCAGCATTTT
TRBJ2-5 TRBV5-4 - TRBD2 CASSSASGGNQETQYF TGTGCCAGCAGCTCGGCTAGCGGGGGGAACCAAGAGACCCAGTACTTC
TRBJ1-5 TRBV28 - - CASRTTGLSNQPQHF TGTGCCAGCAGGACCACAGGGCTTAGCAATCAGCCCCAGCATTTT
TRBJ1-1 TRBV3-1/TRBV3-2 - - CASSQERGEAFF TGTGCCAGCAGCCAAGAACGGGGTGAAGCTTTCTTT
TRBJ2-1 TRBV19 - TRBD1 CASSIDKGGPDEQFF TGTGCCAGTAGTATAGATAAAGGGGGCCCCGATGAGCAGTTCTTC
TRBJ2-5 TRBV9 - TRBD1 CASSVGGTGGTQETQYF TGTGCCAGCAGCGTAGGAGGGACAGGGGGGACCCAAGAGACCCAGTACTTC
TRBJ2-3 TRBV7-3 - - CASSPQGSSTDTQYF TGTGCCAGCAGCCCCCAGGGGTCGAGCACAGATACGCAGTATTTT
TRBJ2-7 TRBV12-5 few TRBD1 CASGLVISGQDSYEQYF TGTGCTAGTGGTTTGGTTATTTCAGGACAGGACTCCTACGAGCAGTACTTC
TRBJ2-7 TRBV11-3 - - CASSLEQHYEQYF TGTGCCAGCAGCTTAGAACAGCATTACGAGCAGTACTTC
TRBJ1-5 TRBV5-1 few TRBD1 CASSLGQGAGQPQHF TGCGCCAGCAGCTTGGGACAGGGGGCCGGTCAGCCCCAGCATTTT
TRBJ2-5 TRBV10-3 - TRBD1 CAIRGTGTQETQYF TGTGCCATCAGGGGGACAGGTACCCAAGAGACCCAGTACTTC
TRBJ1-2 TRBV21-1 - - CASSKGYLGQGDGYTF TGTGCCAGCAGCAAAGGTTATTTGGGGCAGGGCGATGGCTACACCTTC
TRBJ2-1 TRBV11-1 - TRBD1 CASSLGAGGGEQFF TGTGCCAGCAGCTTAGGGGCAGGGGGCGGTGAGCAGTTCTTC
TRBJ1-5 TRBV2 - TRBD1 CASSERGHYSNQPQHF TGTGCCAGCAGTGAAAGGGGGCATTATAGCAATCAGCCCCAGCATTTT
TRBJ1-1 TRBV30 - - CAWSAMFDTEAFF TGTGCCTGGAGTGCAATGTTTGACACTGAAGCTTTCTTT
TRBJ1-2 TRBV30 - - CAWKGRGRNYGYTF TGTGCCTGGAAGGGGAGAGGGAGGAACTATGGCTACACCTTC
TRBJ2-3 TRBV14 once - CASSPLGGGHTQYF TGTGCCAGCAGCCCATTGGGAGGGGGACATACGCAGTATTTT
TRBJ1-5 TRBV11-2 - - CASSPNSNQPQHF TGTGCCAGCAGCCCAAATAGCAATCAGCCCCAGCATTTT
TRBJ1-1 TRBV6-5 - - CASRNGGASTEAFF TGTGCCAGCAGGAACGGGGGGGCCAGCACTGAAGCTTTCTTT
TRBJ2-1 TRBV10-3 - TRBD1 CAISTPTGLDNEQFF TGTGCCATCAGCACCCCGACAGGGTTGGACAATGAGCAGTTCTTC
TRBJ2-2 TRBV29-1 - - CSVIAPGTGELFF TGCAGCGTGATCGCCCCAGGGACAGGGGAGCTGTTTTTT
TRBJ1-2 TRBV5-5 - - CASSLLRVQNYGYTF TGTGCCAGCAGCTTGCTCAGGGTACAAAACTATGGCTACACCTTC
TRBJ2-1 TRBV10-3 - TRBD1 CAISTGTGYNEQFF TGTGCCATCAGTACCGGGACAGGATACAATGAGCAGTTCTTC
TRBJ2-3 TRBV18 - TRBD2 CASSPRAGPDTQYF TGTGCCAGCTCACCACGAGCGGGGCCAGATACGCAGTATTTT
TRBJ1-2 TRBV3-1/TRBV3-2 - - CASSQDGGAGYTF TGTGCCAGCAGCCAAGATGGAGGGGCTGGCTACACCTTC
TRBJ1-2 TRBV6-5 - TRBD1 CASSPGDRGHYGYTF TGTGCCAGCAGTCCGGGGGACAGGGGCCACTATGGCTACACCTTC
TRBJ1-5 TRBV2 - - CASGRDTNQPQHF TGTGCCAGCGGCCGGGACACAAATCAGCCCCAGCATTTT
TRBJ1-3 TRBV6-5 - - CASSRQGNTIYF TGTGCCAGCAGTCGACAGGGAAACACCATATATTTT
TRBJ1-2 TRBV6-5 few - CASSYLAGVRNGYTF TGTGCCAGCAGTTACTTGGCCGGGGTGAGGAATGGCTACACCTTC
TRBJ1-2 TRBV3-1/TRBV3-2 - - CASRSQGGDNYGYTF TGTGCCAGCAGGTCCCAGGGAGGTGACAACTATGGCTACACCTTC
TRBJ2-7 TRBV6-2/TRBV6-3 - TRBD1 CASSYSFQDRKYF TGTGCCAGCAGTTACTCTTTCCAGGACAGGAAGTACTTC
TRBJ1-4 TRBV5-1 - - CASSLRGAANEKLFF TGCGCCAGCAGCTTGCGGGGGGCCGCTAATGAAAAACTGTTTTTT
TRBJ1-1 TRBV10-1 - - CASSGVNTEAFF TGCGCCAGCAGTGGAGTGAACACTGAAGCTTTCTTT
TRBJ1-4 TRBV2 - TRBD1 CASRVRTGSRGNEKLFF TGTGCCAGCAGAGTACGGACAGGGAGTAGGGGTAATGAAAAACTGTTTTTT
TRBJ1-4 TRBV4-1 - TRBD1 CASSQTGLNEKLFF TGCGCCAGCAGCCAGACAGGGTTGAATGAAAAACTGTTTTTT
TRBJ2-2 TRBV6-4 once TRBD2 CASSDSSGGDTGELFF TGTGCCAGCAGTGACTCTAGCGGGGGCGACACCGGGGAGCTGTTTTTT